Detailed here is one TCR beta chain. The assay was immunoSEQ multiplex PCR, and TCRdb's table has in-frame clones only and misses some. This sample has under 130,000 clones; over 70% occur once, and the top ten carry 10% to 15%. The sample comes from a study of blood T cell repertoires in COVID-19. For the study at large: Acute-phase and convalescent COVID-19 samples originated in the United States, Italy and Spain.

CDR1 and CDR2 from the germline V gene are LNHNV and YYDKDF (reference sequence). The CDR3 loop spans 14 amino acids. The V end lost 1 base, the J end lost 2 bases, and 8 bases lay between the germline ends. The chain couples TRBV15 to TRBJ2-5, with TRBD2 as a possible D gene (6 bases). This receptor was identified in a human donor in a cohort sampled during active or convalescent COVID-19. The specimen was peripheral blood. CDR3 sequence: CATSRVGGQETQYF. In DNA form, the CDR3 reads TGTGCCACCAGCAGAGTCGGGGGTCAAGAGACCCAGTACTTC.